The clone carrying this TCR beta chain was recorded at least ten times. The antigen is not known. The data stem from a study of T-cell reconstitution after alpha-beta-depleted transplantation in children. Study outcomes and limitations: One year after transplant, T-cell counts and diversity came mostly from newly produced T cells.

Preparation of the TCRbeta library involved a method that used unique molecular identifiers. TCRdb fed the PCR reads into MiXCR, producing one record per CDR3 protein. The sample includes fewer than 250,000 distinct CDR3 sequences, 6.5% to 9% of them seen just once. Sequencing was performed on PBMCs, mostly from graft donor cells, taken 180 days after TCRalphabeta/CD19-depleted stem cell transplant. The receptor comes from a male patient between 10 and 17 years old who had a stem cell transplant for acute lymphoblastic leukemia, so the T cells may come from the graft donor.

The CDR3 nucleotides read TGTGCCAGCTCAAAATCAGGGCCCGCTGGAAACACCATATATTTT. Its protein is CASSKSGPAGNTIYF. The rearrangement links TRBV18 to TRBJ1-3; TRBD1 is a possible D gene (5 bases). Germline V gene lookup returns CDR1 KGHSH and CDR2 LQKENI. V was pared by 5 bases and J by 2 bases, with 13 bases between. There are 15 residues in the CDR3.